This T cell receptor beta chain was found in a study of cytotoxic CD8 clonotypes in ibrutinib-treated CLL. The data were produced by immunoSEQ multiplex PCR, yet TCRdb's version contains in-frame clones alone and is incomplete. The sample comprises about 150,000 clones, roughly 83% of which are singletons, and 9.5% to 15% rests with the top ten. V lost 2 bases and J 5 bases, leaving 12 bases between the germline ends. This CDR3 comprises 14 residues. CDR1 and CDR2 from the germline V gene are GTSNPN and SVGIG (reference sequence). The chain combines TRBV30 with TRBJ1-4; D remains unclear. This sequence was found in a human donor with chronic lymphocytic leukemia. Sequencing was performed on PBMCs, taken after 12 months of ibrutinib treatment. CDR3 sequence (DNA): TGTGCCTGGAGTAACCATCTACCGAATGAAAAACTGTTTTTT. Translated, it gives CAWSNHLPNEKLFF.